This TCR beta chain was obtained from a study of breast tumors, draining lymph nodes, adjacent tissues listed by TCRdb under 2016. The study in broad terms: TCR beta repertoires were compared across tumor, adjacent nontumor tissue and axillary lymph nodes obtained from breast cancer patients. The study was designed to assess the relationships and possible T-cell exchange between tumor, surrounding tissue and draining lymph node repertoires in human breast cancer. The study at large found these results: In luminal-like breast cancer, tumor and nontumor tissue repertoires resembled each other significantly more than in basal-like breast cancer. The data were judged consistent with most tumor T cells deriving from the lymph node and then expanding within tumor tissue. Rather than being directly demonstrated, the conclusion that tumor T cells originate in lymph nodes was presented as consistent with a hypothesis. Tumors showed preferential V and J gene usage, and their T-cell repertoire diversity fell below that of lymph nodes yet above that of nontumor tissue.

The lymph node samples were taken from the axillary draining lymph nodes of breast cancer patients. TCRdb shows the sequencer as Illumina HiSeq 2000. TCR beta chain libraries were generated by multiplex PCR amplification. High-throughput sequencing was used to analyze the amplified TCR beta chain products. TCRdb trimmed public reads at Q25 via fastp, called clones via MiXCR and kept in-frame beta chains. CDR3 protein duplicates are merged, each entry listing the most common genes and DNA. The sample table lists around 250,000 distinct CDR3 sequences, under 35% of them with a count of one. 3% to 4.5% of the sample is in the top ten clones. This clonotype was counted at least ten times. No antigen is known for it. Base qualities are not provided; no much larger clone lies one nucleotide away. CDR3 length: 11 amino acids, cysteine to phenylalanine. The sequence is cut down to CDR3 DNA, 33 bases in frame from base 1. The germline V gene encodes CDR1 SGHRS and CDR2 YFSETQ. Trimming removed 6 bases from V and 6 bases from J, leaving 7 bases between the germline ends.

The specimen sequenced was axillary lymph node tissue. The receptor was isolated from a female donor with breast cancer. Some clones in this sample may be carry-over from other donors' samples. The chain is made from TRBV5-1 and TRBJ2-1; the D gene remains uncertain. The CDR3 reads as follows: CASTFSNEQFF. The sequenced DNA is TGCGCCAGCACTTTTAGCAATGAGCAGTTCTTC. Reference TRBV5-1 and TRBJ2-1 proteins supply the regions before and after the CDR3; the full variable domain is: KAGVTQTPRYLIKTRGQQVTLSCSPISGHRSVSWYQQTPGQGLQFLFEYFSETQRNKGNFPGRFSGRQFSNSRSEMNVSTLELGDSALYLCASTFSNEQFFGPGTRLTVL.